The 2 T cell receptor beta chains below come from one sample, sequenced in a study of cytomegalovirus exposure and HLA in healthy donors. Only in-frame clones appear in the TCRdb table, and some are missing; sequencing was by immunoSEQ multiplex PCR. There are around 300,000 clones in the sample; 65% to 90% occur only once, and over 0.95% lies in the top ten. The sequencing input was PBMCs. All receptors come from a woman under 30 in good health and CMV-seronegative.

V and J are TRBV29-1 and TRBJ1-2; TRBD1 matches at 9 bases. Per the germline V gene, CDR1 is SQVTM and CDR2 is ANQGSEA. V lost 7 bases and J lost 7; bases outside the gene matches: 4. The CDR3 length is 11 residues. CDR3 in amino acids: CSAGGQGGYTF. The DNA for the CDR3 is TGCAGCGCGGGGGGACAGGGTGGCTACACCTTC.

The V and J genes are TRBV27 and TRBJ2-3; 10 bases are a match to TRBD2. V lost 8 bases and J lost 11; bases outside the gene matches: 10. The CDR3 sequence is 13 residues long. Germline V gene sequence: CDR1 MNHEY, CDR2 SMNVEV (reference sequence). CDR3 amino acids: CASEGAGGKRQYF. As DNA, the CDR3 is TGTGCCAGCGAGGGAGCGGGGGGGAAGAGGCAGTATTTT.